This T cell receptor (beta chain) was found in a study of CD8 T cells in Susac syndrome. Findings of the study overall: CD4+ T cell repertoires in Susac syndrome lacked clonal expansion.

cDNA came from around 0.5 to 1 ug RNA primed by random hexamers. TCRdb used MiXCR to reprocess the immunoSEQ multiplex PCR reads, holding one entry per CDR3 protein. The repertoire holds more than 150,000 distinct CDR3 sequences, with approximately 95% as singletons. Comment on this clonotype: Its antigen is not known.

What was sequenced was CD4+ T cells from PBMCs. The receptor comes from a human donor with Susac syndrome.

CDR3 amino acids: CASIGDSTYEQYF. The DNA for the CDR3 is TGTGCCAGCATAGGGGACAGTACCTACGAGCAGTACTTC. The chain combines TRBV2 with TRBJ2-7; 7 positions agree with TRBD1. The CDR3 totals 13 residues. The V and J ends lost 7 bases and 2 bases, in that order; junction bases with no gene match: 5. Germline loops: CDR1 SNHLY, CDR2 FYNNEI.